This TCR beta chain derives from a study of blood T cell repertoires in COVID-19. Study summary: Samples of COVID-19 (acute and convalescent) were obtained from the United States, Italy and Spain. PBMCs, B-cell-depleted T cells, or T cells were the source of the cDNA or gDNA that made up the material.

Trimming stripped 1 base from V and 4 bases from J, with 20 bases between. There are 18 residues in the CDR3. Germline CDR1 SGHDN, CDR2 FVKESK. As handled by the study authors: Cell counts per sample came from amplifying reference gene primers. This table comes from immunoSEQ multiplex PCR, and its TCRdb copy is limited to in-frame clones, with some not included. The D gene and trimming were derived from the DNA, and the V and J assignments and clone size from that table. The sample contains fewer than 200,000 clones, roughly 81% of which appear only once. Followed over time, Seattle patients had been enrolled while infection was active.

The source of this sequence is a woman in her thirties or forties with COVID-19, enrolled during active disease. The material sequenced was peripheral blood. V is TRBV14 and J is TRBJ2-1; unclear D gene. This CDR3 is CASSQGTIPNTRYNEQFF. In DNA, the CDR3 is TGTGCCAGCAGCCAAGGTACAATTCCAAATACACGATACAATGAGCAGTTCTTC.